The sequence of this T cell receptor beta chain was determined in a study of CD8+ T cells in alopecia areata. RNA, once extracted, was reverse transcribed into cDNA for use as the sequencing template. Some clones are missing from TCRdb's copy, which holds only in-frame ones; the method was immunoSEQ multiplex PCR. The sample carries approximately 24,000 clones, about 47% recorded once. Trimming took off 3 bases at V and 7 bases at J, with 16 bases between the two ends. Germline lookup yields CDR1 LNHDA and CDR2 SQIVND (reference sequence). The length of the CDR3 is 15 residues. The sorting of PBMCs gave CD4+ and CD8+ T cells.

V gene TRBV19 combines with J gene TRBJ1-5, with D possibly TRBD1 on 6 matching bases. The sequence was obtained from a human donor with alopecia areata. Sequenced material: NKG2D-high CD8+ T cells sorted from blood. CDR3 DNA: TGTGCCAGTAGTATGAGGGGGTCGGGGGTGCAGCCCCAGCATTTT. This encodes CASSMRGSGVQPQHF.